This is a list of T cell receptor beta chains from one sample in a study of CXCR3-negative and CXCR3-positive naive CD8 T cells. TCRdb reworked the 5' RACE reads into one entry per CDR3 protein, no DNA. This listing includes 7,500 or so distinct CDR3 sequences. Material for sequencing was naive CXCR3+ CD8+ T cells from blood. The origin of the receptors is a human donor in good health. Some clones in this sample may be carry-over from other donors' samples. Both conserved end residues are part of each CDR3. Each record gives: J gene, V gene, clone size, CDR3 protein. The size field is filled for only some rows; it gives once, few, many or a size class.

>TRBJ2-5|TRBV29-1|NA
CSVGVGGVEETQYF
>TRBJ2-7|TRBV29-1|NA
CSVETPSSYEQYF
>TRBJ1-2|TRBV4-1|NA
CASSPQGGDYGYTF
>TRBJ1-1|TRBV29-1|medium-sized
CSVGGQESAMNTEAFF
>TRBJ2-7|TRBV20-1|NA
CSATTGEGSEEQYF
>TRBJ2-3|TRBV7-3|medium-sized
CASSFEASTDTQYF
>TRBJ1-2|TRBV5-1|NA
CASSLDLGQDGYTF
>TRBJ1-6|TRBV12-3/TRBV12-4|NA
CASSTTGPYNSPLHF
>TRBJ1-2|TRBV7-9|NA
CASSTSGTSYGYTF
>TRBJ2-1|TRBV5-8|NA
CASSARDRHNEQFF
>TRBJ2-4|TRBV2|NA
CASSEGLWTDIQYF
>TRBJ2-2|TRBV28|medium-sized
CASSFPLEGDRGRDGELFF
>TRBJ2-7|TRBV15|medium-sized
CATSRDRFVDRGSEQYF
>TRBJ2-7|TRBV7-9|NA
CASSPLQGARIYEQYF
>TRBJ1-1|TRBV29-1|medium-sized
CSVGEGMIAEAFF
>TRBJ1-4|TRBV6-5|NA
CASSYEGPRYEKLFF
>TRBJ2-3|TRBV19|NA
CASSSPGHRTQYF
>TRBJ1-1|TRBV11-3|NA
CASSLGAVWIPEAFF
>TRBJ2-7|TRBV15|NA
CATSTFRAGQMIYF